Shown below are 27 T cell receptor beta chains from a single sample sequenced in a study of cytomegalovirus exposure and HLA in healthy donors. The PCR had 60 Vbeta and 13 Jbeta primers. Assay: immunoSEQ multiplex PCR; the TCRdb copy retains only in-frame clones and omits some. The sample lists 210,000 or so clones, around 76% occurring once. Sequenced material: PBMCs. All receptors derive from a man between 18 and 29 years old in good health and CMV-seronegative.

A single count supports this clone. The V and J genes are TRBV7-9 and TRBJ1-5; 9 positions agree with TRBD1. Looked up from germline, CDR1 is SEHNR and CDR2 is FQNEAQ (reference sequence). V lost 1 base to trimming and J lost 5 bases; unmatched junction nucleotides: 9. The CDR3 loop spans 17 amino acids. Here the CDR3 reads CASSLGQGELSDQPQHF. The CDR3 bases are TGTGCCAGCAGCTTAGGACAGGGGGAATTAAGCGATCAGCCCCAGCATTTT.

With respect to this clone: Other DNA sequences within the sample encode an identical CDR3. The chain joins TRBV28 to TRBJ2-7; D is possibly TRBD1 (5 bases). V was cut by 2 bases and J by 3 bases, with 11 bases left in between. The CDR3 runs 14 residues. The germline V gene encodes CDR1 MDHEN and CDR2 SYDVKM. The CDR3 DNA sequence: TGTGCCAGCAGTTTAGGGCAGGGTTTCTACGAGCAGTACTTC. Translation: CASSLGQGFYEQYF.

This clone was detected a few times. V gene TRBV7-2 combines with J gene TRBJ2-1; 14 bases match TRBD2. V was pared by 4 bases and J by 9 bases, with 2 bases of the junction left unmatched. Looked up from germline, CDR1 is SGHTA and CDR2 is FQGNSA. The CDR3 extends over 14 amino acids. This CDR3 is CASSSGLAGVEQFF. CDR3 bases: TGTGCCAGCAGCTCGGGACTAGCGGGAGTTGAGCAGTTCTTC.

The chain links TRBV14 to TRBJ1-1; 8 nucleotides align to TRBD1. The CDR3 sequence is 15 residues long. The V gene's germline CDR1 is SGHDN and CDR2 FVKESK. Losses at the gene ends were 4 bases for V and 1 base for J; bases not matched to a gene: 5. This chain's CDR3 is CASSPLGQGNTEAFF. CDR3 bases: TGTGCCAGCAGCCCCTTAGGACAGGGGAACACTGAAGCTTTCTTT. Filled out from reference TRBV14 and TRBJ1-1, the complete variable domain reads EAGVTQFPSHSVIEKGQTVTLRCDPISGHDNLYWYRRVMGKEIKFLLHFVKESKQDESGMPNNRFLAERTGGTYSTLKVQPAELEDSGVYFCASSPLGQGNTEAFFGQGTRLTVV.

This clone was detected only a few times. The chain is built from TRBV7-2 and TRBJ2-5, with 9 positions matching TRBD2. Germline assignment: CDR1 SGHTA and CDR2 FQGNSA. Losses at the gene ends were 7 bases for V and 5 bases for J; bases not matched to a gene: 17. The CDR3 runs to 17 residues. CDR3 sequence: CASTPWGGRDPGETQYF. In DNA, the CDR3 is TGTGCCAGCACCCCTTGGGGCGGGAGGGATCCCGGGGAGACCCAGTACTTC.

The chain uses TRBV10-3 and TRBJ1-1, with a possible D match to TRBD1 (6 bases). Germline lookup yields CDR1 ENHRY and CDR2 SYGVKD. Trimming stripped 0 bases from V and 1 base from J, with 12 bases between. The CDR3 totals 16 residues. CDR3 loop: CAISESFLGGNTEAFF. The CDR3 DNA follows: TGTGCCATCAGTGAGTCCTTTTTAGGGGGGAACACTGAAGCTTTCTTT.

The chain employs TRBV5-1 and TRBJ2-1; the D gene is possibly TRBD1 (6 bases). This CDR3 has 14 amino acids. The V gene lost 3 bases and the J gene lost 7 bases, with 14 bases spanning the gap. The V gene's germline CDR1 is SGHRS and CDR2 YFSETQ. CDR3 in amino acids: CASSWGPTSNEQFF. The CDR3 DNA reads as TGCGCCAGCAGCTGGGGGCCTACTAGTAATGAGCAGTTCTTC.

V and J are TRBV11-3 and TRBJ2-3, with 9 bases fitting TRBD2. Germline trimming cut 1 base from V and 0 bases from J; bases unmatched to any gene: 5. The CDR3 is made up of 17 amino acids. Germline V gives CDR1 SGHNT, CDR2 YENEEA. The CDR3 loop reads CASSLGRREGSTDTQYF. DNA for the CDR3: TGTGCCAGCAGCTTAGGACGGCGGGAGGGAAGCACAGATACGCAGTATTTT.

The chain joins TRBV5-1 to TRBJ2-5; D is possibly TRBD2 (6 bases). V lost 2 bases and J 3 bases, leaving 8 bases between the germline ends. Germline V gene sequence: CDR1 SGHRS, CDR2 YFSETQ. This CDR3 is 13 amino acids long. For the CDR3, the DNA is TGCGCCAGCAGCTTTCGCGGGGAAGAGACCCAGTACTTC. As protein: CASSFRGEETQYF.

CDR3 sequence reads: CASSVTLASGRNEQYF. CDR3 nucleotides: TGTGCCAGCAGTGTTACCCTGGCTAGCGGGAGAAACGAGCAGTACTTC. The chain combines TRBV2 with TRBJ2-7, with TRBD2 identical over 10 bases. V shed 4 bases and J 5 bases; nucleotides not matched to a gene: 11. The CDR3 sequence is 16 residues long. In germline, CDR1 is SNHLY, CDR2 FYNNEI. Looking up the rest from reference TRBV2 and TRBJ2-7 gives the full variable domain: EPEVTQTPSHQVTQMGQEVILRCVPISNHLYFYWYRQILGQKVEFLVSFYNNEISEKSEIFDDQFSVERPDGSNFTLKIRSTKLEDSAMYFCASSVTLASGRNEQYFGPGTRLTVT.

The chain combines TRBV30 with TRBJ1-2; TRBD1 agrees at 7 bases. The J segment lost 4 bases and the V segment lost 3 bases, leaving 8 bases of the junction unmatched. CDR1 is GTSNPN, CDR2 SVGIG, per germline (reference sequence). The CDR3 spans 14 residues. For the CDR3, the DNA is TGTGCCTGGAGACTACGGGACAGACTCTATGGCTACACCTTC. Translation gives CAWRLRDRLYGYTF.

CDR3 in DNA: TGCAGCGTTCCAGACAGGGGGCGAAGAGAGACCCAGTACTTC. Its protein product is CSVPDRGRRETQYF. This sequence joins TRBV29-1 and TRBJ2-5; 10 nucleotides align to TRBD1. Trimming took 5 bases from V and 4 from J; bases not matched to a gene: 7. The CDR3 is made up of 14 amino acids. The germline CDR1 and CDR2 sequences are SQVTM and ANQGSEA.

V gene TRBV7-8 combines with J gene TRBJ1-1; 10 bases map to TRBD1. V shed 5 bases, J shed 0 bases, and the junction held 12 bases outside the gene matches. Germline V gene lookup returns CDR1 SGHVS and CDR2 FQNEAQ. This CDR3 region has 18 residues. The CDR3 DNA is TGTGCCAGCAGCCGGATTGACAGGGGGCGCCCCTTGAACACTGAAGCTTTCTTT. Amino acids: CASSRIDRGRPLNTEAFF.

The chain couples TRBV5-1 to TRBJ1-1, with D perhaps matching TRBD1 (6 bases). The CDR3 is made up of 13 amino acids. Per the germline V gene, CDR1 is SGHRS and CDR2 is YFSETQ. With 3 bases removed from V and 3 bases from J, the gap between germline ends came to 9 bases. CDR3 sequence reads: CASSSGTHTEAFF. The CDR3 coding sequence is TGCGCCAGCAGCTCAGGGACACACACTGAAGCTTTCTTT.

This clone is a singleton in its sample. Other DNA sequences in the sample encode the same CDR3. Here the CDR3 reads CASSPRQKPYEQYF. The DNA of the CDR3 is TGTGCCAGCAGTCCACGACAGAAGCCCTACGAGCAGTACTTC. This chain joins TRBV2 and TRBJ2-7, with D tentatively TRBD1 (5 bases). Looked up from germline, CDR1 is SNHLY and CDR2 is FYNNEI. This CDR3 spans 14 amino acids. Trimming stripped 5 bases from V and 2 bases from J, with 13 bases between.

The CDR3 nucleotides are TGTGCCAGCACCACTCTCGGCGGGTACCACAATGAGCAGTTCTTC. Its protein is CASTTLGGYHNEQFF. This rearrangement joins TRBV7-9 to TRBJ2-1; maybe TRBD2 (5 bases). Germline CDR1 reads SEHNR; CDR2 reads FQNEAQ (reference sequence). CDR3 size: 15 residues. V lost 7 bases to trimming and J lost 5 bases, with 18 bases between them. The entire variable domain, with the rest obtained from reference TRBV7-9 and TRBJ2-1, is as follows: DTGVSQNPRHKITKRGQNVTFRCDPISEHNRLYWYRQTLGQGPEFLTYFQNEAQLEKSRLLSDRFSAERPKGSFSTLEIQRTEQGDSAMYLCASTTLGGYHNEQFFGPGTRLTVL.

The V and J genes are TRBV6-1 and TRBJ1-1, with a tentative D call TRBD1 (6 bases). V lost 6 bases and J 1 base, leaving 15 bases between the germline ends. The CDR3 is 15 residues long. CDR1 is MNHNS and CDR2 is SASEGT in the germline V gene. The CDR3 spells CASSPTGPGNTEAFF. CDR3 sequence (DNA): TGTGCCAGCAGCCCAACAGGGCCGGGGAACACTGAAGCTTTCTTT.

This rearrangement joins TRBV5-1 to TRBJ2-7; maybe TRBD1 (6 bases). The CDR3 is made up of 15 amino acids. Trimming shortened V by 1 base and J by 3 bases, and 14 bases separated the two germline ends. Germline lookup yields CDR1 SGHRS and CDR2 YFSETQ. The CDR3 protein is CASSLSPMGHYEQYF. The DNA of the CDR3 is TGCGCCAGCAGCTTGAGTCCGATGGGACACTACGAGCAGTACTTC.

This clone was counted once. The chain employs TRBV7-9 and TRBJ1-2; 7 bases fit TRBD1. The ends lost 3 bases at V and 7 bases at J; junction bases unmatched: 8. The CDR3 runs to 14 residues. Germline CDR1 is SEHNR and CDR2 is FQNEAQ (reference sequence). The CDR3 loop reads CASSFQGDGSGYTF. DNA of the CDR3: TGTGCCAGCAGCTTCCAGGGGGATGGCTCTGGCTACACCTTC.

This clone was seen once. The gene calls are TRBV28 and TRBJ1-2, with no clear D. The CDR3 loop spans 13 amino acids. CDR1 and CDR2 from the germline V gene are MDHEN and SYDVKM. Deletions cut 4 bases from V and 5 bases from J, with 11 bases between. For the CDR3, the DNA is TGTGCCAGCAGTTCCGGACGGGGATATGGCTACACCTTC. It codes for CASSSGRGYGYTF.

The chain uses TRBV27 and TRBJ1-2, with 12 bases lining up with TRBD1. The CDR3 spans 14 residues. V shed 3 bases and J 6 bases; nucleotides not matched to a gene: 2. Germline V lookup: CDR1 MNHEY, CDR2 SMNVEV (reference sequence). CDR3 coding DNA: TGTGCCAGCAGTTTTCGGGACAGGGGGCATGGCTACACCTTC. This codes for CASSFRDRGHGYTF.

This clone has a single count. The J gene is TRBJ2-2, the V gene TRBV2, with TRBD1 identical over 7 bases. J lost 4 bases, V lost 6 bases, and 14 bases had no gene match. Germline values: CDR1 SNHLY, CDR2 FYNNEI. The CDR3 consists of 17 residues. The CDR3 DNA is TGTGCCAGCAGCCCGAGGTCGGGGACAGCTTTCACCGGGGAGCTGTTTTTT. Translated: CASSPRSGTAFTGELFF.

This clone was seen just once. The chain uses TRBV6-1 and TRBJ2-5, with D maybe TRBD1 (6 bases). Germline CDR1 MNHNS, CDR2 SASEGT. Trimming took 4 bases from V and 5 from J, leaving 11 bases between them. The CDR3 totals 13 residues. DNA of the CDR3: TGTGCCAGCAGTGCCAGGGGTGGGGAGACCCAGTACTTC. Amino acids: CASSARGGETQYF.

The chain links TRBV5-1 to TRBJ2-3; no reliable D call. This CDR3 comprises 14 residues. Between the trimmed V and J ends, which lost 0 bases and 0 bases, there was a span of 5 bases. Germline lookup yields CDR1 SGHRS and CDR2 YFSETQ. CDR3 sequence reads: CASSLAVSTDTQYF. CDR3 DNA: TGCGCCAGCAGCTTGGCCGTAAGCACAGATACGCAGTATTTT.

This clone came up once. The genes are TRBV29-1 and TRBJ2-3; 7 nucleotides line up with TRBD2. The trim removed 6 bases at V and 6 bases at J, leaving 9 bases unmatched. The CDR3 is made up of 13 amino acids. The germline V gene has CDR1 SQVTM and CDR2 ANQGSEA. The DNA for the CDR3 is TGCAGCGTAGATGGACTAGGGAGGGATACGCAGTATTTT. Protein product: CSVDGLGRDTQYF.

This clone was seen only once. This CDR3 is CATHRGQGEETQYF. As DNA, the CDR3 is TGTGCCACCCACCGGGGACAGGGGGAAGAGACCCAGTACTTC. The rearrangement links TRBV10-3 to TRBJ2-5; 11 bases fit TRBD1. The length of the CDR3 is 14 residues. The V gene end was trimmed by 10 bases and the J gene end by 3 bases; junction bases not matched to a gene: 7. Germline lookup yields CDR1 ENHRY and CDR2 SYGVKD.

The chain carries TRBV11-2 and TRBJ1-2; D may be TRBD1 (5 bases). The length of the CDR3 is 15 residues. Trimming shortened V by 0 bases and J by 7 bases, and 15 bases separated the two germline ends. Germline V gene lookup returns CDR1 SGHAT and CDR2 FQNNGV. CDR3 amino acids: CASSLDGMEGRGYTF. The DNA of the CDR3 is TGTGCCAGCAGCTTAGATGGCATGGAGGGACGTGGCTACACCTTC. The whole variable domain, remainder taken from reference TRBV11-2 and TRBJ1-2, is EAGVAQSPRYKIIEKRQSVAFWCNPISGHATLYWYQQILGQGPKLLIQFQNNGVVDDSQLPKDRFSAERLKGVDSTLKIQPAKLEDSAVYLCASSLDGMEGRGYTFGSGTRLTVV.